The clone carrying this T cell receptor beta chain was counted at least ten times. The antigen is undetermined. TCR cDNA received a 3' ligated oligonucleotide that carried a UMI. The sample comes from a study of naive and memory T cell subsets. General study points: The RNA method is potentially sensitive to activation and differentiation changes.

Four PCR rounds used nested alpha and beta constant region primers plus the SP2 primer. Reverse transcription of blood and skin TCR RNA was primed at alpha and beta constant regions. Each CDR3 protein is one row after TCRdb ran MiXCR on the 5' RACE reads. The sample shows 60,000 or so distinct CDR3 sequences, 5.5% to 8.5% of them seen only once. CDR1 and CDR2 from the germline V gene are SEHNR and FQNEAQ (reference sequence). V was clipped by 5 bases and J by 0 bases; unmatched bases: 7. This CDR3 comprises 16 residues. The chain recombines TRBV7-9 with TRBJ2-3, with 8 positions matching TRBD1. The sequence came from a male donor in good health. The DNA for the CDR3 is TGTGCCAGCAGCCAAGGGGACAGGACAAGCACAGATACGCAGTATTTT. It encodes CASSQGDRTSTDTQYF.